These 5 T cell receptor beta chains originate from one sample sequenced in a study of cytomegalovirus exposure and HLA in healthy donors. In the PCR, 60 Vbeta and 13 Jbeta primers were used. Measured with immunoSEQ multiplex PCR; TCRdb has only the in-frame clones, and not every one. The sample holds about 140,000 clones, 82% seen once. Material for sequencing was PBMCs. The receptor set was obtained from a woman between 40 and 50 years old in good health and CMV-seronegative.

This clone was counted between two and nine times. The chain employs TRBV12-5 and TRBJ1-2; TRBD1 matches 12 bases. Germline assignment: CDR1 LGHNT and CDR2 FRNRAP. Germline trimming cut 9 bases from V and 7 bases from J; bases unmatched to any gene: 12. The CDR3 is 15 residues long. CDR3 DNA sequence: TGTGCTAGCATGGGCCTCGGGACAGGGGGCTTTGGCTACACCTTC. Its translation: CASMGLGTGGFGYTF.

On this clone: At one of its ends the junction is not consistent with the germline gene, which may arise from a read error. The rearrangement uses TRBV7-7 and TRBJ1-1; D unresolved. The V gene's germline CDR1 is SSHAT and CDR2 FNYEAQ (reference sequence). The CDR3 is 14 amino acids. In DNA form, the CDR3 reads TGTGCTAGCAGCTGCCGTGGAGGGAATACTGAAGCTTTCTTT. Its protein is CASSCRGGNTEAFF.

The chain uses TRBV5-1 and TRBJ2-5, with 11 bases that match TRBD2. The CDR3 contains 14 residues. The junction had 4 bases not matched to a gene; V was cut back by 4 bases and J by 5 bases. The germline V gene has CDR1 SGHRS and CDR2 YFSETQ. CDR3 protein: CASSPTSGMETQYF. CDR3 DNA: TGCGCCAGCAGCCCGACTAGCGGGATGGAGACCCAGTACTTC.

The rearrangement uses TRBV5-1 and TRBJ2-5; tentatively, D is TRBD1 (5 bases). CDR1 is SGHRS, CDR2 YFSETQ, per germline. The CDR3 covers 15 residues. V was trimmed by 7 bases and J by 4 bases, leaving 20 bases between them. CDR3 region: CASGYSGSRGETQYF. CDR3 DNA: TGCGCCAGCGGCTACTCCGGATCTAGGGGAGAGACCCAGTACTTC.

The rearrangement joins TRBV5-1 to TRBJ1-4, with D possibly being TRBD1 (6 bases). Between the trimmed V and J ends, which lost 0 bases and 6 bases, there was a span of 12 bases. The CDR3 contains 15 residues. Germline loops: CDR1 SGHRS, CDR2 YFSETQ. The DNA of the CDR3 is TGCGCCAGCAGCTTGGTCGGAGGGGGGGATGAAAAACTGTTTTTT. Amino acids: CASSLVGGGDEKLFF.